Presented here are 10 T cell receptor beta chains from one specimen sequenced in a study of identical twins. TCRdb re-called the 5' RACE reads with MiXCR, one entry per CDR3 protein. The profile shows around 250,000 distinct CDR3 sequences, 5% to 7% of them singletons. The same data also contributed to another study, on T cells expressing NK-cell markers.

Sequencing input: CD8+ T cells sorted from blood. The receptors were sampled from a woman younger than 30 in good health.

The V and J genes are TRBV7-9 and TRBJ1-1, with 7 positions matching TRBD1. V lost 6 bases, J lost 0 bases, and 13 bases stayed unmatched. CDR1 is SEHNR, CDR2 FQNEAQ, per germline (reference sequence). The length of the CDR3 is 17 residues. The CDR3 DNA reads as TGTGCCAGCAGGCCCGGACAGGTCTACCTCATGAACACTGAAGCTTTCTTT. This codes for CASRPGQVYLMNTEAFF.

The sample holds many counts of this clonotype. As DNA, the CDR3 is TGTGCCAGCAGCTTATCTTGGGTGGGAAACACTGAAGCTTTCTTT. Encoded protein: CASSLSWVGNTEAFF. The chain has TRBV11-2 and TRBJ1-1; D gene uncertain. CDR1 is SGHAT and CDR2 is FQNNGV in the germline V gene. This CDR3 region has 15 residues. V was pared by 2 bases and J by 2 bases, with 12 bases between.

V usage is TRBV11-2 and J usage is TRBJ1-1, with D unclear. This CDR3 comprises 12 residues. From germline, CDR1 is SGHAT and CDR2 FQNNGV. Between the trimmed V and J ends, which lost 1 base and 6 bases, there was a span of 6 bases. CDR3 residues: CASSLAVSEAFF. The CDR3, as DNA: TGTGCCAGCAGCTTAGCCGTGTCTGAAGCTTTCTTT. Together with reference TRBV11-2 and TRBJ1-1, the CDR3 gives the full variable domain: EAGVAQSPRYKIIEKRQSVAFWCNPISGHATLYWYQQILGQGPKLLIQFQNNGVVDDSQLPKDRFSAERLKGVDSTLKIQPAKLEDSAVYLCASSLAVSEAFFGQGTRLTVV.

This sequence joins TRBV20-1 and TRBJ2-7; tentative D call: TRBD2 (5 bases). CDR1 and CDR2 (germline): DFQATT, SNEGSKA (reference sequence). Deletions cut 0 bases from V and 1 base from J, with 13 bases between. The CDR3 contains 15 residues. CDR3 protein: CSAREGTRGSYEQYF. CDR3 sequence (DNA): TGCAGTGCTAGAGAAGGAACTCGGGGATCCTACGAGCAGTACTTC.

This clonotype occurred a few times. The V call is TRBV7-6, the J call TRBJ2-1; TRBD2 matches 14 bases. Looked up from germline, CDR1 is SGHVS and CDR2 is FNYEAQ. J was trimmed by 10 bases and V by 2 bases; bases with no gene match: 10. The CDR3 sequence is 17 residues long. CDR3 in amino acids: CASSLLGLAGAPGEQFF. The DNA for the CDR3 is TGTGCCAGCAGCTTATTGGGACTAGCGGGAGCCCCTGGGGAGCAGTTCTTC. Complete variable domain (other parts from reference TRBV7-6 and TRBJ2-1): GAGVSQSPRYKVTKRGQDVALRCDPISGHVSLYWYRQALGQGPEFLTYFNYEAQQDKSGLPNDRFSAERPEGSISTLTIQRTEQRDSAMYRCASSLLGLAGAPGEQFFGPGTRLTVL.

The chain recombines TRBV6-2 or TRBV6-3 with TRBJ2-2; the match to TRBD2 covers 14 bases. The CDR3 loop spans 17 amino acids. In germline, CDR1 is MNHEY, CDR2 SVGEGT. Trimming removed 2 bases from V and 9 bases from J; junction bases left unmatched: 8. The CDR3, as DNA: TGTGCCAGCAGTTACCGAAGACTAGCGGGGGGGCCGAGGGAGCTGTTTTTT. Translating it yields CASSYRRLAGGPRELFF.

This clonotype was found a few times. The CDR3 sequence: CASSQDPIVYEQYF. CDR3 nucleotide sequence: TGTGCCAGCAGCCAAGACCCGATTGTCTACGAGCAGTACTTC. The chain is built from TRBV7-8 and TRBJ2-7; no definite D call. V shed 5 bases and J shed 3 bases, with 14 bases lying between them. The CDR3 extends over 14 amino acids. Germline CDR1 and CDR2: SGHVS and FQNEAQ.

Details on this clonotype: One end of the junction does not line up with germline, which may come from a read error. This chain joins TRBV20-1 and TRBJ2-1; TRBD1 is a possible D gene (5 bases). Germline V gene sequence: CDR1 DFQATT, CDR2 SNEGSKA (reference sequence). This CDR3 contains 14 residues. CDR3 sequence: CSGGPAPGYNGQFF. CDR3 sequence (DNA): TGCAGTGGGGGCCCGGCACCGGGCTACAATGGGCAGTTCTTC.

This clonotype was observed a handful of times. CDR3 region: CASSSNGQDFTDTQYF. The CDR3 DNA sequence: TGTGCCAGCAGCTCTAATGGGCAGGACTTCACAGATACGCAGTATTTT. The genes are TRBV7-9 and TRBJ2-3; D possibly corresponds to TRBD2 (5 bases). This CDR3 comprises 16 residues. Trimming left V 4 bases short and J 2 bases short, with 16 bases between. Germline V CDR1 and CDR2: SEHNR, FQNEAQ (reference sequence).

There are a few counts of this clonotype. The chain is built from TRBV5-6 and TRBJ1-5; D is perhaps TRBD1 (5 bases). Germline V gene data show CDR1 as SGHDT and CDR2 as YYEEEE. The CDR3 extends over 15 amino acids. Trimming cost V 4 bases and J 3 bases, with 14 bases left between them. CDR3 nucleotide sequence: TGTGCCAGCAGCCTGACCGACAGTTACAATCAGCCCCAGCATTTT. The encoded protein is CASSLTDSYNQPQHF.